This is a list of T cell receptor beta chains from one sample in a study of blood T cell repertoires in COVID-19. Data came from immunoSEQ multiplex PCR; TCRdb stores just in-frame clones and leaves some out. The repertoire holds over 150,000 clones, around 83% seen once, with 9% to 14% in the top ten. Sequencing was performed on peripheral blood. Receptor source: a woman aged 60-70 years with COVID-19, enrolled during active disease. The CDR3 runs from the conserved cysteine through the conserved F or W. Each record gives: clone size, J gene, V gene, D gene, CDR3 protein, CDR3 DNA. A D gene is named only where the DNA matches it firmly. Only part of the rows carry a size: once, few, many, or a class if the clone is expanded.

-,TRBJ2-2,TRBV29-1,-,CREGASGELFF,TGCAGGGAGGGGGCCAGCGGGGAGCTGTTTTTT
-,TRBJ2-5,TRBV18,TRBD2,CASSPPSGGRETQYF,TGTGCCAGCTCACCACCGTCGGGGGGTAGAGAGACCCAGTACTTC
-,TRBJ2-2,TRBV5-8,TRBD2,CASSLGSGRNTGELFF,TGTGCCAGCAGCTTGGGTAGCGGGAGGAACACCGGGGAGCTGTTTTTT
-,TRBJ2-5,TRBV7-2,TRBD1,CASSFQGTDQETQYF,TGTGCCAGCAGCTTCCAAGGGACAGACCAAGAGACCCAGTACTTC
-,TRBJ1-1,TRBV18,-,CASSLGTGSEAFF,TGTGCCAGCTCACTAGGCACAGGGTCTGAAGCTTTCTTT
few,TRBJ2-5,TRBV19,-,CASSSNQETQYF,TGTGCCAGTAGTTCTAATCAAGAGACCCAGTACTTC
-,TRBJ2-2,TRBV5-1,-,CASSAVAGELFF,TGCGCCAGTTCAGCGGTGGCCGGGGAGCTGTTTTTT
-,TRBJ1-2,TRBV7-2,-,CASSAETGGTYGYTF,TGTGCCAGCAGCGCCGAGACAGGCGGCACCTATGGCTACACCTTC
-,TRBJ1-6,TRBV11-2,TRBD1,CASSLGQSSYNSPLHF,TGTGCCAGCAGCTTGGGACAGAGCTCCTATAATTCACCCCTCCACTTT
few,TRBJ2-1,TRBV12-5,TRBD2,CASGLTSGRAGEQFF,TGTGCTAGTGGTTTGACTAGCGGGAGGGCCGGTGAGCAGTTCTTC
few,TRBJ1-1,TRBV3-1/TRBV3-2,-,CASSQEAAVNTEAFF,TGTGCCAGCAGCCAAGAGGCCGCGGTGAACACTGAAGCTTTCTTT
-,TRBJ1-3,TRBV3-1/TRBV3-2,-,CASSQVLNTIYF,TGTGCCAGCAGCCAAGTATTAAACACCATATATTTT
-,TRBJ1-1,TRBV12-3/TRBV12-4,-,CASSPYGWTEAFF,TGTGCCAGCAGTCCCTACGGGTGGACTGAAGCTTTCTTT
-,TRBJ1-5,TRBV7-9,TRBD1,CASSSSTGGIRGNQPQHF,TGTGCCAGCAGCTCAAGTACAGGGGGCATTAGGGGCAATCAGCCCCAGCATTTT
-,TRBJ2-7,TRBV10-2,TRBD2,CASKLLAGEWEQYF,TGCGCCAGCAAACTACTAGCGGGGGAGTGGGAGCAGTACTTC
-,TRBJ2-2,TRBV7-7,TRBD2,CASSLGLAGGPGTGELFF,TGTGCCAGCAGCCTCGGACTAGCGGGGGGGCCCGGCACCGGGGAGCTGTTTTTT